This T cell receptor (beta chain) was recorded in a study of blood T cell repertoires in COVID-19. Here immunoSEQ multiplex PCR was the method, and the copy in TCRdb shows in-frame clones only, minus some. The table records hundreds of thousands of clones, about nine tenths of them present only once. The germline CDR1 and CDR2 sequences are SGHTA and FQGNSA. The CDR3 runs to 13 residues. V gave up 5 bases and J gave up 6 bases, with 11 bases separating them. This sequence joins TRBV7-2 and TRBJ2-1; TRBD1 is a possible D gene (6 bases). The specimen sequenced was peripheral blood. The sequence was obtained from a woman aged 30 to 39 with COVID-19, enrolled during active disease. The CDR3 protein is CASSNNRANEQFF. As DNA, the CDR3 is TGTGCCAGCAGCAACAACAGGGCCAATGAGCAGTTCTTC. The full variable domain, rest sourced from reference TRBV7-2 and TRBJ2-1, is GAGVSQSPSNKVTEKGKDVELRCDPISGHTALYWYRQSLGQGLEFLIYFQGNSAPDKSGLPSDRFSAERTGGSVSTLTIQRTQQEDSAVYLCASSNNRANEQFFGPGTRLTVL.